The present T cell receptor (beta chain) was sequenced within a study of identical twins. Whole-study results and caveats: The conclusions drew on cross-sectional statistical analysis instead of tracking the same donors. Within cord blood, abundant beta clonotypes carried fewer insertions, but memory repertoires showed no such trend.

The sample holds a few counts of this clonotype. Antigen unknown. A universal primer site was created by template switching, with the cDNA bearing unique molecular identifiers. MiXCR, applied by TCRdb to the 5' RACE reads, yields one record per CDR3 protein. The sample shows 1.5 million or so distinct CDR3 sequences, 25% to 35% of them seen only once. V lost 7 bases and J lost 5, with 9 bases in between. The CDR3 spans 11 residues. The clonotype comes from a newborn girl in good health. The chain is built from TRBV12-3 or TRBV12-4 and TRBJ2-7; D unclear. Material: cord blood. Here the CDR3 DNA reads TGTGCCAGCACCCCCCTGGACGAGCAGTACTTC. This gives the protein CASTPLDEQYF.